One and the same sample provided the 17 T cell receptor beta chains below, sequenced in a study of cytomegalovirus exposure and HLA in healthy donors. Primers: 60 Vbeta forward and 13 Jbeta reverse. This table comes from immunoSEQ multiplex PCR, and its TCRdb copy is limited to in-frame clones, with some not included. Found here are 58,000 or so clones, roughly 75% of them singletons; the top ten hold roughly 25%. The specimen was PBMCs. These receptors were collected from a woman aged 40 to 55 in good health and CMV-seropositive.

The chain has TRBV6-1 and TRBJ1-5; maybe TRBD1 (5 bases). Looked up from germline, CDR1 is MNHNS and CDR2 is SASEGT. The CDR3 length is 12 residues. Trimming removed 0 bases at V and 10 bases at J, with 7 bases between. CDR3 nucleotide sequence: TGTGCCAGCAGTGAAGCCGGGGGTCCCCAGCATTTT. This translates into CASSEAGGPQHF.

This sequence joins TRBV19 and TRBJ2-7; possible D gene TRBD1, 5 bases. The V and J ends lost 10 bases and 0 bases respectively, with 13 bases between them. The CDR3 is 13 amino acids. Germline assignment: CDR1 LNHDA and CDR2 SQIVND (reference sequence). The CDR3 region has the DNA TGTGCCACCATGACCAGGGACTCCTACGAGCAGTACTTC. Translated: CATMTRDSYEQYF.

This clone was picked up a small number of times. The V and J genes are TRBV12-5 and TRBJ1-5; unclear D gene. Looked up from germline, CDR1 is LGHNT and CDR2 is FRNRAP. The CDR3 runs to 13 residues. The ends were cut back, 5 bases at V and 3 bases at J, with 8 bases in the middle. CDR3 loop: CASGQNHNQPQHF. The CDR3 nucleotides read TGTGCTAGTGGTCAGAATCACAATCAGCCCCAGCATTTT. Using reference TRBV12-5 and TRBJ1-5 for the parts outside the CDR3, the full variable domain is DARVTQTPRHKVTEMGQEVTMRCQPILGHNTVFWYRQTMMQGLELLAYFRNRAPLDDSGMPKDRFSAEMPDATLATLKIQPSEPRDSAVYFCASGQNHNQPQHFGDGTRLSIL.

This chain joins TRBV7-2 and TRBJ2-3, with D unresolved. This CDR3 contains 12 residues. CDR1 and CDR2 from the germline V gene are SGHTA and FQGNSA. Trimming took off 5 bases at V and 2 bases at J, with 5 bases between the two ends. CDR3 in DNA: TGTGCCAGCAGCCCCTACACAGATACGCAGTATTTT. It translates to CASSPYTDTQYF.

This clone turned up a few times. The rearrangement uses TRBV14 and TRBJ2-3; D unresolved. The CDR3 sequence is 12 residues long. Germline V gene data show CDR1 as SGHDN and CDR2 as FVKESK. Between the trimmed V and J ends, which lost 5 bases and 2 bases, there was a span of 5 bases. CDR3 nucleotides: TGTGCCAGCAGCTCAAACACAGATACGCAGTATTTT. Translation gives CASSSNTDTQYF.

The chain couples TRBV5-4 to TRBJ1-1; no clear D. CDR1 is SGHNT and CDR2 is YYREEE in the germline V gene (reference sequence). V was cut by 4 bases and J by 4 bases, with 17 bases left in between. CDR3 size: 15 residues. As DNA, the CDR3 is TGTGCCAGCAGCCCATTTGCAGTTCGGGGCACTGAAGCTTTCTTT. Encoded protein: CASSPFAVRGTEAFF. The entire variable domain, with the rest obtained from reference TRBV5-4 and TRBJ1-1, is as follows: ETGVTQSPTHLIKTRGQQVTLRCSSQSGHNTVSWYQQALGQGPQFIFQYYREEENGRGNFPPRFSGLQFPNYSSELNVNALELDDSALYLCASSPFAVRGTEAFFGQGTRLTVV.

The count of this clone is one. The V and J genes are TRBV12-5 and TRBJ2-4, with a possible D match to TRBD2 (5 bases). Germline CDR1 reads LGHNT; CDR2 reads FRNRAP. V gave up 2 bases and J gave up 15 bases, with 14 bases separating them. CDR3 length: 12 amino acids. The DNA for the CDR3 is TGTGCTAGTGGTTTGCAGTCGGGATTCCGGTACTTC. Translation gives CASGLQSGFRYF.

Concerning this clone: The germline gene is not matched at one end of the junction; a read error may be the cause. The chain recombines TRBV18 with TRBJ2-7; D may be TRBD1 (5 bases). From germline, CDR1 is KGHSH and CDR2 LQKENI. The CDR3 consists of 14 residues. CDR3 protein: CASAPDRTSYEQYF. The CDR3 DNA is TGTGCCAGCGCACCCGACAGAACCTCCTACGAGCAGTACTTC.

The sample holds a few counts of this clone. The genes are TRBV4-2 and TRBJ2-2; TRBD2 agrees at 9 bases. The germline gives CDR1 LGHNA, CDR2 YNFKEQ. Trimming took 4 bases from V and 3 from J; bases not matched to a gene: 6. This CDR3 comprises 16 residues. The CDR3: CASSRAGGPDTGELFF. CDR3 DNA: TGTGCCAGCAGCCGGGCGGGGGGGCCGGACACCGGGGAGCTGTTTTTT.

The J gene is TRBJ2-1, the V gene TRBV28, with a possible D match to TRBD2 (7 bases). Germline CDR1 and CDR2: MDHEN and SYDVKM. The V gene lost 4 bases and the J gene lost 2 bases, with 9 bases spanning the gap. The CDR3 spans 14 residues. DNA for the CDR3: TGTGCCAGCAGTTCGGGGGGCACCTACAATGAGCAGTTCTTC. This codes for CASSSGGTYNEQFF.

This clone was picked up one time. The genes are TRBV5-1 and TRBJ2-2; D uncertain. The V and J ends lost 3 bases and 3 bases respectively, with 15 bases between them. This CDR3 comprises 16 residues. The germline V gene encodes CDR1 SGHRS and CDR2 YFSETQ. CDR3: CASSSLGKADTGELFF. In DNA form, the CDR3 reads TGCGCCAGCAGCTCCCTAGGAAAGGCCGACACCGGGGAGCTGTTTTTT.

The chain has TRBV7-9 and TRBJ2-3; 8 bases match TRBD1. V trimming: 5 bases; J trimming: 2 bases; junction bases outside the gene matches: 9. The CDR3 runs 16 residues. Germline CDR1 SEHNR, CDR2 FQNEAQ (reference sequence). The CDR3 reads CASSPARTGTTDTQYF. CDR3 nucleotides: TGTGCCAGCAGCCCGGCTCGGACAGGGACCACAGATACGCAGTATTTT.

The chain joins TRBV28 to TRBJ1-2, with TRBD1 as a possible D gene (5 bases). The CDR3 runs to 14 residues. Germline CDR1 reads MDHEN; CDR2 reads SYDVKM. Trimming removed 2 bases at V and 7 bases at J, with 14 bases between. The CDR3 DNA reads TGTGCCAGCAGTTTAGGGGGAGGGGTCGGTGGCTACACCTTC. Protein sequence: CASSLGGGVGGYTF.

V gene TRBV5-1 combines with J gene TRBJ2-1; no reliable D call. The germline V gene has CDR1 SGHRS and CDR2 YFSETQ. The ends were cut back, 4 bases at V and 7 bases at J, with 9 bases in the middle. The CDR3 runs 12 residues. The CDR3 nucleotides are TGCGCCAGCAGCCAGTCCGGGAATGAGCAGTTCTTC. It specifies CASSQSGNEQFF.

This rearrangement joins TRBV6-1 to TRBJ2-7; weak D call: TRBD2 (5 bases). Trimming shortened V by 1 base and J by 2 bases, and 12 bases separated the two germline ends. The V gene's germline CDR1 is MNHNS and CDR2 SASEGT. CDR3 length equals 15 residues. The CDR3 sequence is CASSEGPTTAYEQYF. CDR3 sequence (DNA): TGTGCCAGCAGTGAAGGTCCGACTACCGCCTACGAGCAGTACTTC.

The chain carries TRBV7-6 and TRBJ2-7, with a possible D match to TRBD1 (5 bases). Germline V gene sequence: CDR1 SGHVS, CDR2 FNYEAQ. The CDR3 totals 14 residues. Between the trimmed V and J ends, which lost 5 bases and 3 bases, there was a span of 14 bases. The CDR3 region has the DNA TGTGCCAGCAGCCTCAGGGCGCAGCTCTACGAGCAGTACTTC. Its protein is CASSLRAQLYEQYF.

This sequence joins TRBV5-6 and TRBJ2-7; D is unclear. CDR1 and CDR2 from the germline V gene are SGHDT and YYEEEE. Trimming stripped 0 bases from V and 0 bases from J, with 10 bases between. This CDR3 has 15 amino acids. For the CDR3, the DNA is TGTGCCAGCAGCTTGGATTTGGGCGACTCCTACGAGCAGTACTTC. Amino acid sequence: CASSLDLGDSYEQYF.